This T cell receptor beta chain came from a study of blood T cell repertoires in COVID-19. Study processing details: How many nucleated cells were present was estimated from reference gene primer amplification. The repertoire was sequenced with immunoSEQ multiplex PCR; TCRdb's copy has only in-frame clones and lacks some. V, J and clone size were drawn from that table, and D and trimming were deduced from the DNA. The sample comprises about 130,000 clones, approximately 83% of which are singletons, and roughly 9.2% rests with the top ten. V gave up 2 bases and J gave up 5 bases; unmatched junction bases: 5. The germline gives CDR1 SGDLS, CDR2 YYNGEE. The CDR3 totals 15 residues.

V gene TRBV9 combines with J gene TRBJ2-5; 11 nucleotides align to TRBD2. Sequencing used PBMCs or T cells enriched from blood (not recorded which). The TCR sequence derives from a man aged 45-65 years who had recovered from COVID-19. This CDR3 reads CASSVSGGAEETQYF. CDR3 coding DNA: TGTGCCAGCAGCGTTAGCGGGGGGGCCGAGGAGACCCAGTACTTC. Full variable domain (missing parts from reference TRBV9 and TRBJ2-5): DSGVTQTPKHLITATGQRVTLRCSPRSGDLSVYWYQQSLDQGLQFLIQYYNGEERAKGNILERFSAQQFPDLHSELNLSSLELGDSALYFCASSVSGGAEETQYFGPGTRLLVL.